Listed below are T cell receptor beta chains from one sample, sequenced in a study of T cell changes during pregnancy in multiple sclerosis. Produced via immunoSEQ multiplex PCR; TCRdb's table is partial and in-frame only. The sample carries over 35,000 clones, 91% recorded once. This specimen consisted of CD4+ T cells from peripheral blood mononuclear cells, obtained in the second trimester of pregnancy. The source of these receptors is a female donor in good health, enrolled as a control in a pregnancy study. The CDR3 runs from the conserved cysteine through the conserved F or W. The D gene is left open where the match is weak. Part of the rows lack a size; the others show once, few, many or a class for expanded clones.

>TRBD2|-|TRBJ2-5|TRBV6-1
TGTGCCAGCAGCCGCGGACTAGTTCAAGAGACCCAGTACTTC
CASSRGLVQETQYF
>-|once|TRBJ1-5|TRBV28
TGTGCCAGCAGCCCTTTTGGCGGGGGCGGCAATCAGCCCCAGCATTTT
CASSPFGGGGNQPQHF
>TRBD1|-|TRBJ1-2|TRBV19
TGTGCCAGTAGCCGGGACAGGGGGAACTATGGCTACACCTTC
CASSRDRGNYGYTF
>-|-|TRBJ1-4|TRBV6-5
TGTGCCAGCAGTTATATCGGTGAAAAACTGTTTTTT
CASSYIGEKLFF
>TRBD1|-|TRBJ2-3|TRBV10-3
TGTGCCATCAGTGAGTCCAGGGGGCTCGCAGATACGCAGTATTTT
CAISESRGLADTQYF
>-|-|TRBJ1-5|TRBV2
TGTGCCAGCAGTGTCGTAGGGAGGCCTAATCAGCCCCAGCATTTT
CASSVVGRPNQPQHF
>TRBD2|-|TRBJ2-7|TRBV10-1
TGCGCCAGCAGTCGGGTACTAGCGGGCCGATGGGGGTGGGAGCAGTACTTC
CASSRVLAGRWGWEQYF
>-|-|TRBJ1-2|TRBV4-1
TGCGCCAGCAGCCAGCCAGGACAAAGATATGGCTACACCTTC
CASSQPGQRYGYTF
>-|-|TRBJ1-5|TRBV28
TGTGCCAGCTGGGAGGGGACTCAGCCCCAGCATTTT
CASWEGTQPQHF
>-|-|TRBJ2-3|TRBV27
TGTGCCAGCAGTTTAACCCTTGAGTATTGGCTGCAGGACACAGATACGCAGTATTTT
CASSLTLEYWLQDTDTQYF
>TRBD2|-|TRBJ2-7|TRBV11-3
TGTGCCAGCAGCCAGAGCGGGGCCTCCTACGAGCAGTACTTC
CASSQSGASYEQYF
>TRBD1|-|TRBJ1-2|TRBV6-6
TGTGCCAGCAACCGACTCACGGGACAGCTCTATGGCTACACCTTC
CASNRLTGQLYGYTF
>TRBD1|-|TRBJ1-1|TRBV2
TGTGCCAGCAGTGGACAGGGCAGTGAAGCTTTCTTT
CASSGQGSEAFF
>-|-|TRBJ1-2|TRBV5-1
TGCGCCAGCAGCTTGGACAGGGGCTACACCTTC
CASSLDRGYTF
>TRBD1|-|TRBJ1-1|TRBV28
TGTGCCAGCAGTACGGGACAGCTGTATACTGAAGCTTTCTTT
CASSTGQLYTEAFF
>-|-|TRBJ1-1|TRBV5-1
TGCGCCAGCAGCTTGATTCGGGGGACTGAAGCTTTCTTT
CASSLIRGTEAFF
>-|-|TRBJ2-3|TRBV7-8
TGTGCCAGCAGCTTACGGACAGATACGCAGTATTTT
CASSLRTDTQYF
>-|once|TRBJ2-5|TRBV10-1
TGCGCCAGCAATTCGTCCCTTAGCGAACCGACTTTGGCCCAGTACTTC
CASNSSLSEPTLAQYF
>-|-|TRBJ2-1|TRBV5-1
TGCGCCAGCAGACTAGCCGATTCCTACAATGAGCAGTTCTTC
CASRLADSYNEQFF
>TRBD2|-|TRBJ2-3|TRBV11-2
TGTGCCAGCAGCTTGACTAGCGCTTCTATGATGGATACGCAGTATTTT
CASSLTSASMMDTQYF
>TRBD1|-|TRBJ1-1|TRBV28
TGTGCCAGCAGTCCCTTGGACAGGGACCTTACTGAAGCTTTCTTT
CASSPLDRDLTEAFF
>TRBD2|medium-sized|TRBJ2-7|TRBV18
TGTGCCAGCTCGCATACTAGCGTCGAGCAGTACTTC
CASSHTSVEQYF
>-|few|TRBJ1-3|TRBV29-1
TGCAGCGCCGGAGAAATCAGGGCTTCCTCTGGAAACACCATATATTTT
CSAGEIRASSGNTIYF
>-|once|TRBJ1-2|TRBV29-1
TGCAGCGTTGGTGAACAGGTCAACTATGGCTACACCTTC
CSVGEQVNYGYTF
>-|-|TRBJ2-5|TRBV6-5
TGTGCCAGCAGTTACACACAGACAGGCCAAGAGACCCAGTACTTC
CASSYTQTGQETQYF
>TRBD2|-|TRBJ2-3|TRBV5-4
TGTGCCAGCAGCTTGGAACTAGCGGATCACAGGGCAGATACGCAGTATTTT
CASSLELADHRADTQYF
>TRBD1|-|TRBJ2-7|TRBV11-3
TGTGCCAGCAGCCCAAACAGGGGCTCCTACGAGCAGTACTTC
CASSPNRGSYEQYF
>-|-|TRBJ2-5|TRBV30
TGTGCCTGGAGCCGCATCCCCGACAGGCGAGTACAAGAGACCCAGTACTTC
CAWSRIPDRRVQETQYF
>-|-|TRBJ2-3|TRBV7-8
TGTGCCAGCAGCTTCGGGATCCCCCCCACAGATACGCAGTATTTT
CASSFGIPPTDTQYF
>-|-|TRBJ1-1|TRBV19
TGTGCCAGTACTCGAGACAGGAACACTGAAGCTTTCTTT
CASTRDRNTEAFF
>TRBD1|-|TRBJ2-3|TRBV6-5
TGTGCCAGCAGGAACCCAGGGGGAGATACGCAGTATTTT
CASRNPGGDTQYF
>-|-|TRBJ1-4|TRBV14
TGTGCCAGCAGCCAAGTATTTAGTGGTCTGCGTTCCAATGAAAAACTGTTTTTT
CASSQVFSGLRSNEKLFF
>-|once|TRBJ2-1|TRBV5-4
TGTGCCAGCGCTAACTACAATGAGCAGTTCTTC
CASANYNEQFF
>-|-|TRBJ2-3|TRBV9
TGTGCCAGCAGCGTAGCTAGTAGCACAGATACGCAGTATTTT
CASSVASSTDTQYF
>-|-|TRBJ1-5|TRBV6-1
TGTGCCAGCAGTGTATTTGTGCTTCGGGGCAATCAGCCCCAGCATTTT
CASSVFVLRGNQPQHF
>TRBD2|few|TRBJ2-1|TRBV5-4
TGTGCCAGCAGCTACCGGCGACTAGCGGGAGCCCTCTACAATGAGCAGTTCTTC
CASSYRRLAGALYNEQFF
>-|-|TRBJ2-5|TRBV25-1
TGTGCCAGCAGTGTGCATCTCAGGGATGCGGAGGGAAGGGAGACCCAGTACTTC
CASSVHLRDAEGRETQYF
>TRBD1|-|TRBJ1-2|TRBV19
TGTGCCAGTAGTCGGGACAGCGTTAACTATGGCTACACCTTC
CASSRDSVNYGYTF
>-|-|TRBJ1-1|TRBV5-1
TGCGCCAGCAGCTTGGGGGGCCCTCCTGCGGCTTTCTTT
CASSLGGPPAAFF
>-|-|TRBJ1-2|TRBV7-2
TGTGCCAGCAGCTTAGCGGGCGCTGGCCTGGGCTACACCTTC
CASSLAGAGLGYTF
>TRBD2|-|TRBJ2-3|TRBV5-1
TGCGCCAGCAGCTCCGGACTAGCGGGATTCACAGATACGCAGTATTTT
CASSSGLAGFTDTQYF
>-|once|TRBJ1-5|TRBV6-5
TGTGCCAGCAGTTATTACACAGGGTATCAGCCCCAGCATTTT
CASSYYTGYQPQHF
>-|-|TRBJ1-6|TRBV6-5
TGTGCCAGCAGTTACTCAGGGGGGGACTCACCCCTCCACTTT
CASSYSGGDSPLHF